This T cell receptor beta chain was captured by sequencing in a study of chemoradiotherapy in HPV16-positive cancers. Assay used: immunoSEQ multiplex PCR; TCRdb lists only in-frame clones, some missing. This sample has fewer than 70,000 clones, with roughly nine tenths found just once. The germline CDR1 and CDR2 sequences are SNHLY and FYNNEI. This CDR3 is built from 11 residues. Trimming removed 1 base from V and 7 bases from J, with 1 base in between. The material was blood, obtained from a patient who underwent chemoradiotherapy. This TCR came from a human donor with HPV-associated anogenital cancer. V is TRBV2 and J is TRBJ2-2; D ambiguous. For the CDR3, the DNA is TGTGCCAGCAGTGAAGTCGGGGAGCTGTTTTTT. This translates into CASSEVGELFF.